This T cell receptor beta chain appears in the sequencing data of a study of blood T cell repertoires in COVID-19. Across the study: Acute and convalescent COVID-19 samples came from the United States, Italy and Spain. Sources were T cells, B-cell-depleted T cells, or PBMCs; the material itself was cDNA or gDNA.

Germline assignment: CDR1 MNHEY and CDR2 SMNVEV (reference sequence). The CDR3 consists of 14 residues. V lost 3 bases and J lost 10, with 13 bases in between. Authors' analysis steps: The assay estimated nucleated cells by amplifying reference gene primers. Repertoires were generated with immunoSEQ multiplex PCR, while TCRdb's copy carries only in-frame clones and drops some. Clonal size and the V and J genes are those of that table, whereas D and trimming came from the DNA. The repertoire holds some 71,000 clones, approximately 90% seen once, with 1.5% to 2.5% in the top ten. V gene TRBV27 combines with J gene TRBJ1-6; TRBD1 might be the D (6 bases). The specimen was peripheral blood. This TCR derives from a man between 25 and 39 years old with acute or convalescent COVID-19. The DNA for the CDR3 is TGTGCCAGCAGTTTGAGTTGGGGGCTCTCACCCCTCCACTTT. Its protein is CASSLSWGLSPLHF.